Below are 10 T cell receptor beta chains sequenced from a single sample in a study of cytomegalovirus exposure and HLA in healthy donors. The study ran its PCR with 60 Vbeta and 13 Jbeta primers. Libraries were prepared by immunoSEQ multiplex PCR; TCRdb keeps only in-frame clonotypes and omits some of them. The repertoire holds about 82,000 clones, with over 75% as singletons. Specimen: PBMCs. Source of these receptors: a man aged 45-65 years in good health and CMV-seronegative.

This clone has just a few counts. This rearrangement joins TRBV7-3 to TRBJ1-2; the D gene is possibly TRBD1 (5 bases). The ends were cut back, 5 bases at V and 13 bases at J, with 20 bases in the middle. Germline CDR1 is SGHTA and CDR2 is FQGTGA. CDR3 length: 13 residues. The CDR3 is CASSRKGSGYLTF. CDR3 sequence (DNA): TGTGCCAGCAGCCGAAAGGGGTCGGGCTATCTCACCTTC.

The chain has TRBV30 and TRBJ2-1; 8 positions match TRBD1. This CDR3 has 14 residues. Germline V gene lookup returns CDR1 GTSNPN and CDR2 SVGIG (reference sequence). With V trimmed by 5 bases and J by 3 bases, 6 bases remained unmatched. The CDR3 DNA reads TGTGCCTGGTCGCAGGGGGCTGTCTACAATGAGCAGTTCTTC. Translating gives CAWSQGAVYNEQFF.

The chain has TRBV5-1 and TRBJ2-1; 9 bases are shared with TRBD1. The germline gives CDR1 SGHRS, CDR2 YFSETQ. Germline trimming cut 2 bases from V and 6 bases from J; bases unmatched to any gene: 9. This CDR3 is built from 16 residues. Written as DNA, the CDR3 is TGCGCCAGCAGCTTCTCTTCGGGACAGGGACTCAATGAGCAGTTCTTC. Translating it yields CASSFSSGQGLNEQFF.

The V and J genes are TRBV28 and TRBJ2-7, with 7 bases lining up with TRBD1. Germline V gene sequence: CDR1 MDHEN, CDR2 SYDVKM. After removal of 8 bases from V and 7 bases from J, the junction contained 11 bases not matched to a gene. This CDR3 is 13 amino acids long. DNA of the CDR3: TGTGCCAGCGAGTCACCGACAGGGCTGGAGCAGTACTTC. Protein: CASESPTGLEQYF.

V usage is TRBV4-2 and J usage is TRBJ2-1; 10 bases align to TRBD2. V shed 5 bases and J 2 bases; nucleotides not matched to a gene: 9. From germline, CDR1 is LGHNA and CDR2 YNFKEQ. This CDR3 is built from 17 residues. This CDR3 is CASSSHVLAGTYNEQFF. Here the CDR3 DNA reads TGTGCCAGCAGCTCCCATGTACTAGCGGGGACCTACAATGAGCAGTTCTTC.

The CDR3 nucleotides are TGTGCCAGCAGCTTGTCCTTCAAAGCGATGCCGAACTATGGCTACACCTTC. Its protein is CASSLSFKAMPNYGYTF. V usage is TRBV5-6 and J usage is TRBJ1-2; D is unclear. The germline V gene encodes CDR1 SGHDT and CDR2 YYEEEE. V was trimmed by 1 base and J by 2 bases, leaving 18 bases between them. The CDR3 has 17 residues.

The chain employs TRBV7-2 and TRBJ2-5, with TRBD1 matching over 8 bases. This CDR3 comprises 14 residues. J was trimmed by 5 bases and V by 5 bases; bases with no gene match: 7. Germline CDR1 and CDR2: SGHTA and FQGNSA. The CDR3 here is CASSKPSGGETQYF. The CDR3 nucleotides are TGTGCCAGCAGCAAACCCTCAGGGGGCGAGACCCAGTACTTC. The entire variable domain, with the rest obtained from reference TRBV7-2 and TRBJ2-5, is as follows: GAGVSQSPSNKVTEKGKDVELRCDPISGHTALYWYRQSLGQGLEFLIYFQGNSAPDKSGLPSDRFSAERTGGSVSTLTIQRTQQEDSAVYLCASSKPSGGETQYFGPGTRLLVL.

This chain uses TRBV4-1 with TRBJ1-1, with TRBD1 identical over 8 bases. The germline gives CDR1 MGHRA, CDR2 YSYEKL. This CDR3 spans 18 amino acids. The ends lost 4 bases at V and 0 bases at J; junction bases unmatched: 13. The CDR3 region is CASSPQGRTGRMNTEAFF. In DNA, the CDR3 is TGCGCCAGCAGCCCACAAGGAAGGACAGGGCGTATGAACACTGAAGCTTTCTTT.

The rearrangement joins TRBV2 to TRBJ1-5, with 9 bases aligning to TRBD1. V shed 6 bases, J shed 0 bases, and the junction held 12 bases outside the gene matches. The germline V gene encodes CDR1 SNHLY and CDR2 FYNNEI. The CDR3 has 18 residues. The CDR3 DNA reads as TGTGCCAGCAGAAGAGGGACAGGGTTGTACCTTAGCAATCAGCCCCAGCATTTT. Translation gives CASRRGTGLYLSNQPQHF.

The rearrangement joins TRBV18 to TRBJ1-2, with TRBD1 matching 8 bases. This CDR3 spans 16 amino acids. The V gene's germline CDR1 is KGHSH and CDR2 LQKENI. Trimming cost V 5 bases and J 0 bases; bases outside gene matches: 8. The CDR3 DNA sequence: TGTGCCAGCTCATCAGGGGACAGGCTCGCTAACTATGGCTACACCTTC. As protein: CASSSGDRLANYGYTF.